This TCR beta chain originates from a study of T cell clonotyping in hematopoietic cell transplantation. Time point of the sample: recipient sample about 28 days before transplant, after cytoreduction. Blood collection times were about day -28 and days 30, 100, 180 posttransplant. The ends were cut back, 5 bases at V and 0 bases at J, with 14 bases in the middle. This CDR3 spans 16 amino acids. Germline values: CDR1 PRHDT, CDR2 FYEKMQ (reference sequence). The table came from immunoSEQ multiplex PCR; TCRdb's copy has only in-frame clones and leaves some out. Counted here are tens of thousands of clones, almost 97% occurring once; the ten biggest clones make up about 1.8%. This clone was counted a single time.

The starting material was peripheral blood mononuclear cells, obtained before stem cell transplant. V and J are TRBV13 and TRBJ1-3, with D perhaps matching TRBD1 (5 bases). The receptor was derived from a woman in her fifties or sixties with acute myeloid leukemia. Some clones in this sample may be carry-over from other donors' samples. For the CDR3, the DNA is TGTGCCAGCAGCCCGGACAAACAACACTCTGGAAACACCATATATTTT. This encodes CASSPDKQHSGNTIYF.